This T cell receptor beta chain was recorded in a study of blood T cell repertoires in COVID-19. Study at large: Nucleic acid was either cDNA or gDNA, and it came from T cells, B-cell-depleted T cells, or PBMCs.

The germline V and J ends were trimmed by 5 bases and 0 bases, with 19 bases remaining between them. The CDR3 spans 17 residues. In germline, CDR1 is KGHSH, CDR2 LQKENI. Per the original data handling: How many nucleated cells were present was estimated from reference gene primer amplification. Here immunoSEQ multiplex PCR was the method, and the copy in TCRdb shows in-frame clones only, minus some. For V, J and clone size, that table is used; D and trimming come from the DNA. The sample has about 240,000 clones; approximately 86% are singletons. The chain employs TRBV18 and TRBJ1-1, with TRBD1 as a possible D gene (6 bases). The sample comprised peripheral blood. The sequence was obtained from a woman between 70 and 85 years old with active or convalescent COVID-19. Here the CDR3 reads CASSYNREGMVNTEAFF. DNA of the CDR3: TGTGCCAGCTCATACAACAGGGAAGGTATGGTGAACACTGAAGCTTTCTTT.